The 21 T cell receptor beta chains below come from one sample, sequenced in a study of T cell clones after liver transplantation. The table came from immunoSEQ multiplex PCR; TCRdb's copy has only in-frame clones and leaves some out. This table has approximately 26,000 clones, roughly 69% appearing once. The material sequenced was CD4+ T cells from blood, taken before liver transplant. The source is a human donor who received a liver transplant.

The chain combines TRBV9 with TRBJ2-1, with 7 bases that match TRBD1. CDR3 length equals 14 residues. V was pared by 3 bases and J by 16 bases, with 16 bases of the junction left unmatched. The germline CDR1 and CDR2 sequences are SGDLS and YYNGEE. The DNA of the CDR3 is TGTGCCAGCAGCGGGGACCCGGGAACAGGGGCACCCTTCTTC. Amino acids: CASSGDPGTGAPFF.

CDR3 loop: CAISETGSGEQFF. Here the CDR3 DNA reads TGTGCCATCAGTGAGACGGGAAGCGGGGAGCAGTTCTTC. The rearrangement joins TRBV10-3 to TRBJ2-1, with D tentatively TRBD2 (6 bases). The V and J ends lost 2 bases and 10 bases respectively, with 12 bases between them. CDR1 and CDR2 from the germline V gene are ENHRY and SYGVKD. The CDR3 loop spans 13 amino acids.

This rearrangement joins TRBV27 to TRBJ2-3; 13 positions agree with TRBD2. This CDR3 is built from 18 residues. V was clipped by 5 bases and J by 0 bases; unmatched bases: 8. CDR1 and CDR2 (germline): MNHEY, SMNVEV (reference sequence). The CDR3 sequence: CASSLRTSGRGSTDTQYF. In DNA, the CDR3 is TGTGCCAGCAGTCTCAGGACTAGCGGGAGAGGTAGCACAGATACGCAGTATTTT.

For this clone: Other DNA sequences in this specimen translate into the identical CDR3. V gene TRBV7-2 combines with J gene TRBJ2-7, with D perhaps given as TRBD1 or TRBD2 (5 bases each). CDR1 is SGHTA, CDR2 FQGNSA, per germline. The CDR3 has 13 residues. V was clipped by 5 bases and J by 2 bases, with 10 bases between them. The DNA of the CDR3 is TGTGCCAGCAGCCCTACGGGGCCCTACGAGCAGTACTTC. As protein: CASSPTGPYEQYF.

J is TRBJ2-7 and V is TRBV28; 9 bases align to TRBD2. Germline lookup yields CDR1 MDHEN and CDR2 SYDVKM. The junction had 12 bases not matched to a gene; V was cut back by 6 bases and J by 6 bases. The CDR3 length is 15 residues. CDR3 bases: TGTGCCAGCAGAACCTCGGCGGGGGGGCGACGCGAGCAGTACTTC. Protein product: CASRTSAGGRREQYF.

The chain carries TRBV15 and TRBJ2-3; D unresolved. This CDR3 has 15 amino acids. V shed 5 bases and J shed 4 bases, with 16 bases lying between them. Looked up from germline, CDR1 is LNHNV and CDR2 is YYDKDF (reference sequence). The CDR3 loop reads CATSALDSGADTQYF. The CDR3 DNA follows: TGTGCCACCAGCGCTCTTGATTCCGGCGCAGATACGCAGTATTTT.

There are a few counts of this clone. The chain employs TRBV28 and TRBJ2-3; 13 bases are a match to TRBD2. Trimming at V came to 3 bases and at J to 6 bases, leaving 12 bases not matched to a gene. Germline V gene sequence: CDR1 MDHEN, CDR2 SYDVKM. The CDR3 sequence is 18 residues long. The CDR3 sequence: CASSLPPGLAGPRDTQYF. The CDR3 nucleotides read TGTGCCAGCAGTTTGCCCCCGGGACTAGCGGGGCCTCGGGATACGCAGTATTTT.

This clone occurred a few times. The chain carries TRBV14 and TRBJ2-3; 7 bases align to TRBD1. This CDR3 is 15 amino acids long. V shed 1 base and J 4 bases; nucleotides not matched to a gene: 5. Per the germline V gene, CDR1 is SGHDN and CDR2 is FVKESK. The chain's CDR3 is CASSQATGQPDTQYF. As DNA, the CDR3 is TGTGCCAGCAGCCAAGCGACAGGGCAACCAGATACGCAGTATTTT.

CDR3 amino acids: CASSLFRDTEAFF. Written as DNA, the CDR3 is TGTGCCAGCAGTTTATTCAGGGACACTGAAGCTTTCTTT. The gene calls are TRBV27 and TRBJ1-1, with D perhaps matching TRBD1 (5 bases). The germline gives CDR1 MNHEY, CDR2 SMNVEV (reference sequence). The CDR3 is made up of 13 amino acids. V was trimmed by 1 base and J by 3 bases, leaving 6 bases between them.

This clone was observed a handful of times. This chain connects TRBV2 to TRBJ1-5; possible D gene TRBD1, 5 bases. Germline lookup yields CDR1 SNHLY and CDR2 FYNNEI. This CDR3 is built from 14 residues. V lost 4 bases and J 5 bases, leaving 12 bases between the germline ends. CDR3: CASSVGGDYQPQHF. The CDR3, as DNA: TGTGCCAGCAGTGTTGGGGGGGATTATCAGCCCCAGCATTTT.

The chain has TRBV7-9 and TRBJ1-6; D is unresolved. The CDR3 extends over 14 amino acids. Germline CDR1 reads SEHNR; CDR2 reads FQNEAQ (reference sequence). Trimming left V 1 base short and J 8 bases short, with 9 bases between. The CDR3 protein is CASSLVGLHSPLHF. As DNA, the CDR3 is TGTGCCAGCAGCTTAGTAGGCCTCCATTCACCCCTCCACTTT.

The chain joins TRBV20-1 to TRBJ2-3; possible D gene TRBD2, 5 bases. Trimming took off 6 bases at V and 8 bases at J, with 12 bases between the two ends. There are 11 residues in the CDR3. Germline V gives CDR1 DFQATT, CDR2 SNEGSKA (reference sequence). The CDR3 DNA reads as TGCAGTGCAGCACTAGAAGGTACGCAGTATTTT. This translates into CSAALEGTQYF.

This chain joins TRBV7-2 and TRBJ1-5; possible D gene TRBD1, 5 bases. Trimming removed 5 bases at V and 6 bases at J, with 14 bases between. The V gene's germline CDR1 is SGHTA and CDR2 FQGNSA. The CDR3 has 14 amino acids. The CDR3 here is CASSQGGAGQPQHF. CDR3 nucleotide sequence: TGTGCCAGCAGCCAGGGAGGAGCCGGTCAGCCCCAGCATTTT.

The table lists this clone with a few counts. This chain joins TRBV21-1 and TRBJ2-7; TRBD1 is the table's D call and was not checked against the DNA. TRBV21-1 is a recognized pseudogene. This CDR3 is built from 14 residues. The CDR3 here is CASTWDRALYEQYV. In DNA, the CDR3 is TGTGCCAGCACCTGGGACAGGGCCCTCTACGAGCAGTACGTC.

CDR3 sequence (DNA): TGTGCCAGCAGCTTAGGGACTAGCGGGGACCGGGGCTACAATGAGCAGTTCTTC. Protein: CASSLGTSGDRGYNEQFF. The chain employs TRBV11-3 and TRBJ2-1; 12 positions agree with TRBD2. Germline assignment: CDR1 SGHNT and CDR2 YENEEA. V was pared by 1 base and J by 3 bases, with 7 bases of the junction left unmatched. The CDR3 contains 18 residues.

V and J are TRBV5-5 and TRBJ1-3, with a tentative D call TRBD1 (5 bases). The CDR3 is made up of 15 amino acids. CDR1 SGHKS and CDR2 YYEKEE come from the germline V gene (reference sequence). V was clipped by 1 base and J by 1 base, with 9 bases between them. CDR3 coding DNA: TGTGCCAGCAGCTTGAGGGAGGGGTCTGGAAACACCATATATTTT. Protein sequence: CASSLREGSGNTIYF.

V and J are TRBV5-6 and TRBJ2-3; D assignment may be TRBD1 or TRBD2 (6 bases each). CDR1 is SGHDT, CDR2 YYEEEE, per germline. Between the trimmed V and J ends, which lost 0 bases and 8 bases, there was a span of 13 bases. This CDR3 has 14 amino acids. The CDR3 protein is CASSLAGAPGTQYF. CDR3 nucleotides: TGTGCCAGCAGCTTGGCGGGGGCGCCGGGTACGCAGTATTTT.

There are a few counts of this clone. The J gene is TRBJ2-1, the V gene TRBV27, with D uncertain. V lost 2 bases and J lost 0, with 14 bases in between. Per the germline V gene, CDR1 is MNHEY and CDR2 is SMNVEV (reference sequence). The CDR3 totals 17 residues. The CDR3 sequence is CASSLGPATFSYNEQFF. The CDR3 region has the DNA TGTGCCAGCAGTTTAGGTCCGGCCACTTTCTCCTACAATGAGCAGTTCTTC.

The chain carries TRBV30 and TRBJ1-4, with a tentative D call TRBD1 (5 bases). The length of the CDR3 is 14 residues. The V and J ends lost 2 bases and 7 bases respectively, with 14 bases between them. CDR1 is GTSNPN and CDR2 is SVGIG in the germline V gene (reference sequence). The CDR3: CAWSWDLAGEKLFF. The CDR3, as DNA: TGTGCCTGGAGTTGGGACCTGGCGGGTGAAAAACTGTTTTTT.

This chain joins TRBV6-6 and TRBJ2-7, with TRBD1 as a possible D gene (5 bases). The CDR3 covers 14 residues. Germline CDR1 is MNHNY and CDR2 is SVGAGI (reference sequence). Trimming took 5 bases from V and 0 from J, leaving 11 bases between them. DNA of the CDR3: TGTGCCAGCAGTAACGGACAAAACTCCTACGAGCAGTACTTC. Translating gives CASSNGQNSYEQYF.

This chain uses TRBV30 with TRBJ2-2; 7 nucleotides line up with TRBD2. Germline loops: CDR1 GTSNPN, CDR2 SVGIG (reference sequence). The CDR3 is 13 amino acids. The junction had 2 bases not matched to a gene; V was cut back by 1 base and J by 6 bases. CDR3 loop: CAWSGAGAGELFF. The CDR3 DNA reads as TGTGCCTGGAGTGGGGCGGGGGCCGGGGAGCTGTTTTTT.